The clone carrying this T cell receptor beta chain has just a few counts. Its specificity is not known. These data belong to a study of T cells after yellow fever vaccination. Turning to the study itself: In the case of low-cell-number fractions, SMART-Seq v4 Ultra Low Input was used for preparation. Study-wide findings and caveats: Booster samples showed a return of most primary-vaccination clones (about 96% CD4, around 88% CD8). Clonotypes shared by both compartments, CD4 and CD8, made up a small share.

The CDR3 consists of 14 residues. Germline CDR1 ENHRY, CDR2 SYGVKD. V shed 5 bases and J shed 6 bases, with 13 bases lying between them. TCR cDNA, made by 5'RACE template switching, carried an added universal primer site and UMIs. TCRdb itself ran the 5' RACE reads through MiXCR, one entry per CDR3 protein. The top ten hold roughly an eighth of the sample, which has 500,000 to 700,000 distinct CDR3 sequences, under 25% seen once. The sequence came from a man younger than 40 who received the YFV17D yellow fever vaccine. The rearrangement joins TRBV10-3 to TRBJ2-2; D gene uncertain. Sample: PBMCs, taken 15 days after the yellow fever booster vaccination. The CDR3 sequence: CAISTIDKAGELFF. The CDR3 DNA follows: TGTGCCATCAGTACGATCGACAAAGCCGGGGAGCTGTTTTTT.